The clone carrying this T cell receptor (beta chain) has a count of ten or more. This specimen comes from a study of T cells in Graves' hyperthyroidism and ophthalmopathy. From RNA transcripts, TCR beta CDR3 regions were amplified. HTBI primers were employed in a first-round RT-PCR of the TCR CDR3. TCRdb passed the multiplex PCR reads through MiXCR, listing each CDR3 protein once. The sample has about 400,000 distinct CDR3 sequences; over 12% are singletons. Germline-derived CDR1 and CDR2 are KGHSH and LQKENI. V shed 0 bases, J shed 7 bases, and the junction held 4 bases outside the gene matches. The CDR3 length is 14 residues.

The sequence derives from a man in his forties or fifties with Graves' ophthalmopathy. The sample was blood. The J gene is TRBJ1-2, the V gene TRBV18; 8 positions match TRBD1. CDR3 residues: CASSPPTGGGGYTF. The CDR3 DNA follows: TGTGCCAGCTCACCACCTACAGGGGGAGGTGGCTACACCTTC.